This T cell receptor beta chain stems from a study of T cells in localized non-small cell lung cancer. Broader study findings: Among the tissues sampled, uninvolved adjacent lung had the highest T cell clonality, above tumor.

TCRdb's copy holds only in-frame clones and misses some; the assay was immunoSEQ multiplex PCR. In the table there are approximately 35,000 clones, roughly nine tenths of which are singletons. Regarding this clone: Its antigen is currently unknown.

This TCR derives from a man aged 35-75 years with stage II lung adenocarcinoma. This specimen was PBMCs, taken before any cancer treatment.

The CDR3 here is CASSTVPGQGGDYGYTF. The CDR3 DNA sequence: TGTGCCAGTAGTACTGTCCCGGGACAGGGAGGGGACTATGGCTACACCTTC. The chain joins TRBV19 to TRBJ1-2; 9 bases agree with TRBD1. From germline, CDR1 is LNHDA and CDR2 SQIVND (reference sequence). There are 17 residues in the CDR3. The ends lost 4 bases at V and 3 bases at J; junction bases unmatched: 12.